This record looks at one TCR beta chain sequence and its context. Its antigen is unidentified. The CDR3 covers 14 residues. V lost 4 bases and J lost 1, with 10 bases in between. Healthy bone marrow donors formed the donor group. This sample is part of a study of cytomegalovirus exposure and HLA in healthy donors. The PCR had 60 Vbeta and 13 Jbeta primers. Profiling relied on immunoSEQ multiplex PCR, and the TCRdb table lists in-frame clones only, not all of them. The sample consists of about 240,000 clones, more than 75% of them appearing once. General observations from the study: A later analysis linked a missense variant in DCLRE1C to the trimming of TCR beta V and J genes. With high specificity and sensitivity, the classifier reportedly diagnosed cytomegalovirus status.

Sequences were obtained from PBMCs. This chain connects TRBV5-3 to TRBJ2-3, with TRBD1 as a possible D gene (6 bases). Being an ORF, TRBV5-3 has a function that is uncertain. The clonotype originates from a woman between 35 and 50 years old in good health and CMV-seropositive. The CDR3 DNA reads as TGTGCCAGAAGCCAGGGGTGCGGCACAGATACGCAGTATTTT. Its translation: CARSQGCGTDTQYF.